This T cell receptor beta chain was sequenced during a study of blood T cell repertoires in COVID-19. Study-wide background: The origin of the acute and convalescent COVID-19 samples was the United States, Italy and Spain. T cells, B-cell-depleted T cells, or PBMCs supplied cDNA or gDNA.

CDR3 size: 18 residues. From germline, CDR1 is LNHDA and CDR2 SQIVND (reference sequence). V was shortened by 3 bases and J by 2 bases, with 21 bases between the two germline ends. This clone was recorded once. Per the original data handling: Using reference gene primer amplification, nucleated cell counts were estimated. Using immunoSEQ multiplex PCR, the repertoire was profiled, and TCRdb retains in-frame clones only, with some absent. V and J calls and clone size follow that table, whereas D and trimming were derived from the DNA. The sample records approximately 170,000 clones, approximately 86% being singletons.

The clonotype was recovered from an elderly woman in a cohort sampled during active or convalescent COVID-19. Sequenced: peripheral blood. V is TRBV19 and J is TRBJ2-3; D is perhaps TRBD1 (5 bases). The CDR3 DNA is TGTGCCAGTAGTATCAGACCTCCTTTTGGGGCATCCACAGATACGCAGTATTTT. The encoded protein is CASSIRPPFGASTDTQYF.